This TCR beta chain originates from a study of cytomegalovirus exposure and HLA in healthy donors. The PCR had 60 Vbeta and 13 Jbeta primers. Clones were sequenced by immunoSEQ multiplex PCR, and TCRdb holds only the in-frame ones, with some missing. The sample lists 200,000 or so clones, 70% occurring once. Trimming shortened V by 4 bases and J by 2 bases, and 12 bases separated the two germline ends. The CDR3 has 15 residues. Germline CDR1 reads LGHNA; CDR2 reads YSLEER. Specimen: PBMCs. The chain uses TRBV4-3 and TRBJ1-5; D ambiguous. This TCR derives from a middle-aged man in good health and CMV-seropositive. The CDR3: CASSRSYDGNQPQHF. As DNA, the CDR3 is TGCGCCAGCAGCCGGTCCTATGATGGCAATCAGCCCCAGCATTTT.